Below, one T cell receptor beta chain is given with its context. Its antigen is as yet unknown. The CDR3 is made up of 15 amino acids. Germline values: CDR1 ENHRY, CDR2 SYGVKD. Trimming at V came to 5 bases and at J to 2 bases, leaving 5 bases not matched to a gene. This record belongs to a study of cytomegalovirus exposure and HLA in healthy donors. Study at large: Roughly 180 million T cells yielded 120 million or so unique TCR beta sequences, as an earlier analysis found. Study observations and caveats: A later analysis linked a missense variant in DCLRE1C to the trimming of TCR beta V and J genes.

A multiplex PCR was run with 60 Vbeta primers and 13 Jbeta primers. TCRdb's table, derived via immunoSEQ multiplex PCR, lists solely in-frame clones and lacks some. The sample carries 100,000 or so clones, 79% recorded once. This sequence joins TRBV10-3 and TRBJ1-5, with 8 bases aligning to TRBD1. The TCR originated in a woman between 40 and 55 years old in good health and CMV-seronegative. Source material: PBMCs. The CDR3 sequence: CAISQTGEGNQPQHF. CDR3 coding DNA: TGTGCCATCAGTCAGACAGGGGAAGGCAATCAGCCCCAGCATTTT.